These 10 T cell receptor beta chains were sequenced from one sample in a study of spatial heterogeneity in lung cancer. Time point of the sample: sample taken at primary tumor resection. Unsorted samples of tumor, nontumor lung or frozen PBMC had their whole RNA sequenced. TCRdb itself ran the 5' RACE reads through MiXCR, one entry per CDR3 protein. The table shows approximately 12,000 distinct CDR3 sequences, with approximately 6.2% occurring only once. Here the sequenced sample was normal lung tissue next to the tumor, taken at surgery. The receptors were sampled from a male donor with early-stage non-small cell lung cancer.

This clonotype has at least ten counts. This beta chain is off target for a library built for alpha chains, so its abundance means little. The CDR3 is CASSQEGSRKVNEQFF. In DNA form, the CDR3 reads TGCGCCAGCAGCCAAGAGGGCTCACGGAAGGTCAATGAGCAGTTCTTC. V gene TRBV4-1 combines with J gene TRBJ2-1; D unresolved. This CDR3 has 16 amino acids. The germline V and J ends were trimmed by 0 bases and 6 bases, with 15 bases remaining between them. Germline V CDR1 and CDR2: MGHRA, YSYEKL.

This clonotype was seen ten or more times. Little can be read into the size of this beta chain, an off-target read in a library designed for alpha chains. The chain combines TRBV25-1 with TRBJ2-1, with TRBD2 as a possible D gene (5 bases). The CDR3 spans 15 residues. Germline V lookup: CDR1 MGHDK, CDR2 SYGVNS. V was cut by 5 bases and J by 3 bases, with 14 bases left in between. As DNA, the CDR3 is TGTGCCAGCAGTCTCGCGCGGGCCCTCTACAATGAGCAGTTCTTC. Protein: CASSLARALYNEQFF. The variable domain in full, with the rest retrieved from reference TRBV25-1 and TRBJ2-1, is EADIYQTPRYLVIGTGKKITLECSQTMGHDKMYWYQQDPGMELHLIHYSYGVNSTEKGDLSSESTVSRIRTEHFPLTLESARPSHTSQYLCASSLARALYNEQFFGPGTRLTVL.

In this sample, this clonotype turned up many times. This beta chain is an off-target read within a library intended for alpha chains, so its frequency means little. This CDR3 is CASSPRIDTQYF. CDR3 nucleotide sequence: TGTGCCAGCAGTCCAAGAATTGATACGCAGTATTTT. The chain couples TRBV6-6 to TRBJ2-3; no clear D. V was clipped by 5 bases and J by 6 bases, with 9 bases between them. From germline, CDR1 is MNHNY and CDR2 SVGAGI (reference sequence). The CDR3 has 12 amino acids.

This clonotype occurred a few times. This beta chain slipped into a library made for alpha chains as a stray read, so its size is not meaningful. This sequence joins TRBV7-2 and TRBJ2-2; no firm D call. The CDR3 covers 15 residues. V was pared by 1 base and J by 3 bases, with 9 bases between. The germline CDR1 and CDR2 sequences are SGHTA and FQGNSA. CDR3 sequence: CASSLEGLDTGELFF. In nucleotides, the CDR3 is TGTGCCAGCAGCTTAGAGGGTTTGGACACCGGGGAGCTGTTTTTT.

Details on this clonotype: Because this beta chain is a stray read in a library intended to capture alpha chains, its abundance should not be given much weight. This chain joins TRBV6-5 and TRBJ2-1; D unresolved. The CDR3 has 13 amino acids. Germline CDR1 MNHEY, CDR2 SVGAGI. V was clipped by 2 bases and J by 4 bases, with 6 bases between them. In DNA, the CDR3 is TGTGCCAGCAGTTACAGGCAGTACAATGAGCAGTTCTTC. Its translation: CASSYRQYNEQFF.

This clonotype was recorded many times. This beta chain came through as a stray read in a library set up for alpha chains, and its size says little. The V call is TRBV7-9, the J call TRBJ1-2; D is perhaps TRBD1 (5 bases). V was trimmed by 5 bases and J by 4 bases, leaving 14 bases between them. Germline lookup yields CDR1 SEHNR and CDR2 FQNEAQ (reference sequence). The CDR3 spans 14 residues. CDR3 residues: CASSTTVYLYGYTF. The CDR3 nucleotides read TGTGCCAGCAGCACGACAGTTTATCTCTATGGCTACACCTTC. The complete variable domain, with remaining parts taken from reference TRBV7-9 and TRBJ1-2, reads DTGVSQNPRHKITKRGQNVTFRCDPISEHNRLYWYRQTLGQGPEFLTYFQNEAQLEKSRLLSDRFSAERPKGSFSTLEIQRTEQGDSAMYLCASSTTVYLYGYTFGSGTRLTVV.

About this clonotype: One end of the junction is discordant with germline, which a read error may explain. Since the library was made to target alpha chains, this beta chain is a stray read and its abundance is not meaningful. The CDR3 DNA reads as TGTGCCAGTAGTAGGGGGACAGGGGCAACTAATGAAAACCTGTTTTTT. Protein: CASSRGTGATNENLFF. The V gene is TRBV19, the J gene TRBJ1-4; 10 bases agree with TRBD1. The V gene's germline CDR1 is LNHDA and CDR2 SQIVND (reference sequence). CDR3 length: 16 amino acids.

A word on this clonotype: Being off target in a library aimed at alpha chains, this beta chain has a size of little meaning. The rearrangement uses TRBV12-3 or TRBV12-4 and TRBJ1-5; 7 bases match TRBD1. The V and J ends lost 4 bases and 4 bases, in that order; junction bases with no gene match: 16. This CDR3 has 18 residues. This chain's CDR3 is CASSSKGQPGLPNQPQHF. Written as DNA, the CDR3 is TGTGCCAGCAGTTCAAAGGGACAGCCAGGACTCCCAAATCAGCCCCAGCATTTT.

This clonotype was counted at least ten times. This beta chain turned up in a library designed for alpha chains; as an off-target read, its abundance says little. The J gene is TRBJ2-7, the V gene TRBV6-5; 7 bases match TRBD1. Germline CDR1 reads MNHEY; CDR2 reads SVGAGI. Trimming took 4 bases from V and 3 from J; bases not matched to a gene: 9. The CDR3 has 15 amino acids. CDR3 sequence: CASSSIRDSYYEQYF. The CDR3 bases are TGTGCCAGCAGTTCAATCCGGGACAGCTACTACGAGCAGTACTTC.

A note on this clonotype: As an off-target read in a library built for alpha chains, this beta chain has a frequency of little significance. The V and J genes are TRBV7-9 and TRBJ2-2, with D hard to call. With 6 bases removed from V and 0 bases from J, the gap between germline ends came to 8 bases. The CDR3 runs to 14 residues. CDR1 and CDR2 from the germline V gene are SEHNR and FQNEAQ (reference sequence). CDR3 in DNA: TGTGCCAGCAGTCCTCCGCCGAACACCGGGGAGCTGTTTTTT. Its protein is CASSPPPNTGELFF.